The 15 T cell receptor beta chains below all came from one sample that was sequenced in a study of post-analysis software for immune sequencing data. Regarding the study as a whole: The study found TRBV5-6, TRBV5-1 and TRBV20-1 among roughly 5 TRBV segments more frequent in patients than controls.

cDNA libraries for TCR beta contained unique molecular identifiers. Via MiXCR, TCRdb re-called the PCR reads, giving one row per CDR3 protein. Among 650,000 to 900,000 distinct CDR3 sequences listed, roughly 50% were seen once. No cognate antigen is known for these TCRs. What was sequenced was blood. The receptors derive from a girl aged 5-17 years with multiple sclerosis.

This chain joins TRBV3-1 and TRBJ1-2; TRBD1 might be the D (5 bases). The V end lost 2 bases, the J end lost 8 bases, and 15 bases lay between the germline ends. The CDR3 contains 14 residues. CDR1 LGHDT and CDR2 YNNKEL come from the germline V gene (reference sequence). CDR3 coding DNA: TGTGCCAGCAGCCAATTTACCACAGGCCAAGGCTACACCTTC. Protein: CASSQFTTGQGYTF.

This clonotype was seen more than once but under ten times. The chain has TRBV10-3 and TRBJ2-1; tentatively, D is TRBD2 (6 bases). V lost 5 bases to trimming and J lost 6 bases, with 26 bases between them. Germline-derived CDR1 and CDR2 are ENHRY and SYGVKD. There are 18 residues in the CDR3. This chain's CDR3 is CAISTSSEEYIGINEQFF. CDR3 DNA sequence: TGTGCCATCAGTACGTCTAGCGAGGAATATATAGGAATCAATGAGCAGTTCTTC.

This clonotype was seen a single time. The chain links TRBV12-3 or TRBV12-4 to TRBJ2-3; possible D gene TRBD2, 6 bases. V was shortened by 4 bases and J by 4 bases, with 12 bases between the two germline ends. The CDR3 is 14 residues long. CDR3 coding DNA: TGTGCCAGCAGTTCTAGGGCTAGCGCAGATACGCAGTATTTT. Protein: CASSSRASADTQYF.

This clonotype showed up just once. This rearrangement joins TRBV6-1 to TRBJ1-1; possible D gene TRBD1, 5 bases. The ends were cut back, 5 bases at V and 4 bases at J, with 14 bases in the middle. CDR3 length: 14 residues. Per the germline V gene, CDR1 is MNHNS and CDR2 is SASEGT. Written as DNA, the CDR3 is TGTGCCAGCAGTATAGGAGCCAGGGTCACTGAAGCTTTCTTT. This sequence encodes CASSIGARVTEAFF.

V usage is TRBV4-1 and J usage is TRBJ2-1, with 11 bases that match TRBD2. The CDR3 has 17 amino acids. V lost 0 bases and J lost 3; bases outside the gene matches: 4. The germline CDR1 and CDR2 sequences are MGHRA and YSYEKL. CDR3 nucleotide sequence: TGCGCCAGCAGCCAAGAAGAGACTAGCGGGATCTACAATGAGCAGTTCTTC. Its translation: CASSQEETSGIYNEQFF.

This clonotype was picked up a small number of times. The CDR3: CASGTGREETLYF. The CDR3 DNA reads TGTGCCAGCGGGACAGGGCGGGAAGAGACCCTGTACTTC. The chain is built from TRBV6-6 and TRBJ2-7, with 9 bases matching TRBD1. This CDR3 comprises 13 residues. Looked up from germline, CDR1 is MNHNY and CDR2 is SVGAGI (reference sequence). V was clipped by 8 bases and J by 12 bases; unmatched bases: 14.

In its sample, this clonotype was seen once. The rearrangement joins TRBV25-1 to TRBJ2-7; D gene unclear. Deletions cut 4 bases from V and 1 base from J, with 5 bases between. The CDR3 is 12 amino acids. Germline values: CDR1 MGHDK, CDR2 SYGVNS. The CDR3 DNA sequence: TGTGCCAGCAGTGTTGGATCCTACGAGCAGTACTTC. As protein: CASSVGSYEQYF.

The rearrangement links TRBV20-1 to TRBJ2-1; 8 bases align to TRBD2. CDR3 size: 15 residues. CDR1 is DFQATT, CDR2 SNEGSKA, per germline (reference sequence). J was trimmed by 4 bases and V by 5 bases; bases with no gene match: 10. CDR3 coding DNA: TGCAGTGCTGAACCGCGGGAGGCTGTTTACAATGAGCAGTTCTTC. Its protein is CSAEPREAVYNEQFF.

Only a few counts were recorded for this clonotype. The V gene is TRBV20-1, the J gene TRBJ2-7; D tentatively fits TRBD1 or TRBD2 (6 bases each). Germline lookup yields CDR1 DFQATT and CDR2 SNEGSKA (reference sequence). Trimming pared 5 bases from V and 0 bases from J, leaving 17 bases between. The length of the CDR3 is 15 residues. CDR3 residues: CSAELEGDLSYEQYF. CDR3 sequence (DNA): TGCAGTGCTGAATTGGAGGGGGATCTCTCCTACGAGCAGTACTTC.

The chain has TRBV7-2 and TRBJ2-7; 8 bases agree with TRBD2. CDR1 and CDR2 (germline): SGHTA, FQGNSA. V shed 3 bases and J 4 bases; nucleotides not matched to a gene: 14. CDR3 size: 17 residues. The CDR3 bases are TGTGCCAGCAGCTTGGGGGCCTCCCGGGGACTAGATTACGAGCAGTACTTC. Translation: CASSLGASRGLDYEQYF.

The chain uses TRBV7-3 and TRBJ1-1; possible D gene TRBD1, 6 bases. Looked up from germline, CDR1 is SGHTA and CDR2 is FQGTGA. Trimming shortened V by 5 bases and J by 8 bases, and 12 bases separated the two germline ends. The CDR3 has 12 amino acids. This CDR3 reads CASSNTGTEAFF. CDR3 nucleotide sequence: TGTGCCAGCAGCAACACCGGGACAGAAGCTTTCTTT.

This chain joins TRBV13 and TRBJ1-1; TRBD1 agrees at 8 bases. The CDR3 covers 14 residues. The germline V gene encodes CDR1 PRHDT and CDR2 FYEKMQ (reference sequence). The trim removed 5 bases at V and 5 bases at J, leaving 7 bases unmatched. CDR3 nucleotides: TGTGCCAGCAGCACCCGGACAGGGTGGACTGAAGCTTTCTTT. Amino acid sequence: CASSTRTGWTEAFF.

The V gene is TRBV29-1, the J gene TRBJ2-1; D remains unclear. The DNA end is more similar to TRBJ2-7, so the J call may be wrong. Germline loops: CDR1 SQVTM, CDR2 ANQGSEA. The CDR3 extends over 13 amino acids. CDR3 protein: CSAGRSSYNEQYF. CDR3 coding DNA: TGCAGCGCCGGACGCAGCTCCTACAATGAGCAGTACTTC.

This clonotype was picked up a small number of times. The gene calls are TRBV25-1 and TRBJ2-5, with 8 bases that match TRBD1. The DNA end lines up better with TRBJ2-7; the J call may be wrong. Germline lookup yields CDR1 MGHDK and CDR2 SYGVNS. The CDR3 contains 13 residues. Written as DNA, the CDR3 is TGTGCCAGCTCGACAGGGGTTCCCTACGAGCAGTACTTC. The encoded protein is CASSTGVPYEQYF.

The CDR3 loop reads CASSYGGSRDEQFF. In DNA form, the CDR3 reads TGTGCCAGCAGTTACGGCGGGAGCCGTGATGAGCAGTTCTTC. The gene calls are TRBV6-2 or TRBV6-3 and TRBJ2-1; 7 nucleotides line up with TRBD2. CDR3 length equals 14 residues. Germline V gene lookup returns CDR1 MNHEY and CDR2 SVGEGT. With V trimmed by 2 bases and J by 8 bases, 6 bases remained unmatched.